This T cell receptor beta chain was sequenced during a study of beta chain features in type 1 diabetes. Whole-study results and caveats: TCRB CDR3 length was moderately but significantly reduced in all four CD4+ subsets of Type 1 diabetes patients.

This clone was seen a handful of times. Its antigen is unknown. Naive, central memory, regulatory and stem cell-like memory cells within the CD4+ compartment were sorted using CD45RO/CCR7/CD25/CD127/CD95/CD27. The CDR3 contains 13 residues. Germline V gene lookup returns CDR1 PRHDT and CDR2 FYEKMQ (reference sequence). Trimming cost V 4 bases and J 15 bases, with 19 bases left between them. As every portion of the isolated RNA was reverse transcribed, the sequencing read expressed TCRB transcripts. Data came from immunoSEQ multiplex PCR; TCRdb stores just in-frame clones and leaves some out. The sample has over 150,000 clones, almost 8% seen once.

The TCR comes from a man younger than 30 with type 1 diabetes. The chain joins TRBV13 to TRBJ2-1; weak D call: TRBD2 (8 bases). Input material: central memory CD4+ T cells from blood. The CDR3 reads CASSSTLAGQLFF. CDR3 nucleotide sequence: TGTGCCAGCAGCTCCACTTTAGCGGGACAGTTGTTCTTC.